This T cell receptor beta chain was observed in a study of T cell responses to AZD1222 COVID-19 vaccine (dated by TCRdb to 2020 to 2023). Describing the broader study: A total of approximately 230 trial participants underwent TCR sequencing, of whom 200 to 220 received two doses of AZD1222 and some 26 received two doses of the MenACWY control vaccine. Enrollment into the trials was organized by age into subgroups of 18-55, 56-69 and 70-plus years, and those subgroups contained about 160, 30 and 59 TCR-sequenced participants, respectively.

Turning to this clone: It has no known antigen specificity. No much larger clone is present one base from it, and per-base qualities are unavailable.

The CDR3 measures 15 amino acids from cysteine to phenylalanine. Just CDR3 DNA is preserved here, 45 bases in frame from base 1. For this chain, trimming is 7 bases at the V end and 6 bases at the J end, and the number of junction bases without a gene match is 10. CDR1 and CDR2, looked up from the germline V gene, are MNHEY and SVGAGI. Beyond this particular receptor, the publication reports: Reportedly, close to half of the unique spike-specific TCRs recognized epitopes lying outside the regions that are mutated in the B.1.351 and B.1.1.7 variants. After two AZD1222 doses, both the breadth and the depth of spike-specific TCRs were significantly higher than at day 0 and than in MenACWY recipients. Because no samples from the day 14 peak response were available, repertoires could be characterized only after the peak T cell response. The vaccine-associated CD4 TCRs covered the entire spike protein, and the dominant responses fell in regions 160-218 and 743-854. Most participants were white British and females outnumbered males, and the authors suggested that clonal diversity may have been underestimated. Conclusions about previously exposed vaccinees are limited, since just five to seven AZD1222 recipients were seropositive for SARS-CoV-2 at baseline. The 56-69-year group was small, and its depth increase did not reach significance, likely because of low power.

The CDR3 regions of human TCRbeta chains were subjected to immunosequencing. The original methods were these. TCRs in the repertoires were compared against a reference library of SARS-CoV-2-specific TCRs that had been generated with the MIRA antigen-specificity platform. Breadth was defined as the fraction of unique TCRs that were SARS-CoV-2-associated, and depth was defined as the fraction of total T cells that were SARS-CoV-2-associated. Using the MIRA data, every spike-specific TCR was mapped to the spike region that the TCR reacted to and assigned to either a CD4 or a CD8 class. Log10-transformed breadth and depth values were compared by one-way ANOVA with Sidak's multiple comparisons tests. In its TCRdb copy, this immuneACCESS table keeps in-frame sequences only and misses some clones. Where compared with another copy, unresolved V genes explain less than half of these, and the others have no known cause. V, J and clone size were drawn from that table, and D and trimming were deduced from the DNA. The sample table contains about 120,000 clones; only one count was recorded for approximately 94% of them. The biggest ten clones account for 4.5% to 6% of the sample.

The time point label of this sample denotes: about 28 days (+/-7) after the second vaccine dose. AZD1222 recipients with second doses at about 4 weeks or about 12 weeks were pooled, because spike-specific TCR depth and breadth did not differ between schedules. Samples from vaccinated people were obtained from the UK trials COV001 and COV002, which included a single-blind randomized controlled phase 2/3 trial of AZD1222 (ChAdOx1 nCoV-19) in healthy adults. For TCRbeta chain sequencing, PBMC samples were collected from trial participants at day 0 and at day 28 after the second dose. The chain couples TRBV6-5 to TRBJ2-2, with 8 bases aligning to TRBD2. The input for sequencing was peripheral blood, taken 28 days after the second AZD1222 dose. This clonotype was obtained from an adult who received the AZD1222 COVID-19 vaccine. The CDR3 protein sequence reads: CASISFLAGSGELFF. The DNA sequence is as follows: TGTGCCAGCATTTCGTTCTTAGCGGGATCCGGGGAGCTGTTTTTT.